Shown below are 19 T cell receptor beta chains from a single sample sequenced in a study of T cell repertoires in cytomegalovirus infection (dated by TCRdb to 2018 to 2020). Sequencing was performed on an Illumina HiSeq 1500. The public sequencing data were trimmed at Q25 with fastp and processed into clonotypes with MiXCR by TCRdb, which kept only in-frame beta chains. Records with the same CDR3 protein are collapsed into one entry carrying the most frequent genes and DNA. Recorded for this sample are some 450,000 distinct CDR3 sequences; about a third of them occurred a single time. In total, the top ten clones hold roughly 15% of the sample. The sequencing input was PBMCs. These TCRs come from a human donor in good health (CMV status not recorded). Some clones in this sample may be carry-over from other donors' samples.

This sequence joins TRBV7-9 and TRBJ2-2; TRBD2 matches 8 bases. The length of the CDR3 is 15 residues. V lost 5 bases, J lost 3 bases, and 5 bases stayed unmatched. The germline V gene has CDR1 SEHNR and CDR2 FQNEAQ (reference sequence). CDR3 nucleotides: TGTGCCAGCAGCCGGGGGGGCCTAGACACCGGGGAGCTGTTTTTT. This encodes CASSRGGLDTGELFF.

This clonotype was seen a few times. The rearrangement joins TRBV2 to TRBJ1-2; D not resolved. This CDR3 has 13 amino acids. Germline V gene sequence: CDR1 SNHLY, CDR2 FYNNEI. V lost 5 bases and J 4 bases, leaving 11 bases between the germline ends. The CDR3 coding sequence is TGTGCCAGCAGTCCACCAGAGAGCTATGGCTACACCTTC. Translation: CASSPPESYGYTF.

CDR3 DNA: TGCAGTGTTGACAGGGGAGTAGGCACTGAAGCTTTCTTT. Amino acids: CSVDRGVGTEAFF. The chain employs TRBV20-1 and TRBJ1-1; 8 positions match TRBD1. The CDR3 runs to 13 residues. The germline CDR1 and CDR2 sequences are DFQATT and SNEGSKA (reference sequence). The V gene end was trimmed by 7 bases and the J gene end by 4 bases; junction bases not matched to a gene: 8.

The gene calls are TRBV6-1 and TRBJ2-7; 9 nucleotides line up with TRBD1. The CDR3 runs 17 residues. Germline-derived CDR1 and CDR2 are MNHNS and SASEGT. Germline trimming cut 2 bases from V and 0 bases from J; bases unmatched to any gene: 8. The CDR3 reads CASSEPPRTGASYEQYF. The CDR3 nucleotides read TGTGCCAGCAGTGAACCGCCAAGGACAGGGGCCTCCTACGAGCAGTACTTC.

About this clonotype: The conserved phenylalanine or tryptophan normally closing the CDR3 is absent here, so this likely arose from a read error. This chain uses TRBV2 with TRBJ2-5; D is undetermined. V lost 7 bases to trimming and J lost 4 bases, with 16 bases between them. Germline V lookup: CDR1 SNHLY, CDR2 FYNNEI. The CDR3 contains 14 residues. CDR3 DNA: TGTGCCAGCAACAAGGCCCAGCTGGGAGAGACCCAGTACCTC. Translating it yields CASNKAQLGETQYL.

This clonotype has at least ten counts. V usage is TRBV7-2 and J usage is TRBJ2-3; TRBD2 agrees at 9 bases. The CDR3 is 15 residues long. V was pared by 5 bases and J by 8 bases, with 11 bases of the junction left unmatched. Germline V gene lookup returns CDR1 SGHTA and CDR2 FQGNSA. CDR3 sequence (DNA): TGTGCCAGCAGCCCCCCGGCTAGCGGGGCGGGTACGCAGTATTTT. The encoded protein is CASSPPASGAGTQYF.

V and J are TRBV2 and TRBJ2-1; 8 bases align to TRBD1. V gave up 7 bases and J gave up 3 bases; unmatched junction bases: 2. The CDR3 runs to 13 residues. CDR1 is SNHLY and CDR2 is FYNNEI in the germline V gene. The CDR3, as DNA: TGTGCCAGCAACGGACAGGGCTACAATGAGCAGTTCTTC. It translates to CASNGQGYNEQFF.

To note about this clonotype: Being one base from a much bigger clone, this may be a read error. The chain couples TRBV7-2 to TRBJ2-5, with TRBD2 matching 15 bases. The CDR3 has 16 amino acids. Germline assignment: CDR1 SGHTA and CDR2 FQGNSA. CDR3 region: CASSAGLAGGQENQYF. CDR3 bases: TGTGCCAGCAGCGCCGGACTAGCGGGGGGGCAAGAGAACCAGTACTTC.

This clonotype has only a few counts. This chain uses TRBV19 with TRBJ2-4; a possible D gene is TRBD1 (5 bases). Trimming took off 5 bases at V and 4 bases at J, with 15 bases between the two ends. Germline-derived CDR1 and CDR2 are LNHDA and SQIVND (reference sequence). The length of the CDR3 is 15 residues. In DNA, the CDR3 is TGTGCCAGTAGTCCCCGGACACTGCCTAAAAACATTCAGTACTTC. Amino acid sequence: CASSPRTLPKNIQYF.

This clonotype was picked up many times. In DNA form, the CDR3 reads TGTGCCAGATGTCCTAAGAGGGCCAAGGAGACCCAGTACTTC. The encoded protein is CARCPKRAKETQYF. This sequence joins TRBV18 and TRBJ2-5, with D tentatively TRBD2 (5 bases). Germline V gene data show CDR1 as KGHSH and CDR2 as LQKENI. The CDR3 sequence is 14 residues long. V was clipped by 9 bases and J by 5 bases, with 19 bases between them.

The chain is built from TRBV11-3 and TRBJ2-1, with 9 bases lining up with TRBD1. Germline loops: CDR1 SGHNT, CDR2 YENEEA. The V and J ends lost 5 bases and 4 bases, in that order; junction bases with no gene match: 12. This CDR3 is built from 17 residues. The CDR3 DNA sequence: TGTGCCAGCAGCCCCACGTCGTCCGGACAGGGGTACAATGAGCAGTTCTTC. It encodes CASSPTSSGQGYNEQFF.

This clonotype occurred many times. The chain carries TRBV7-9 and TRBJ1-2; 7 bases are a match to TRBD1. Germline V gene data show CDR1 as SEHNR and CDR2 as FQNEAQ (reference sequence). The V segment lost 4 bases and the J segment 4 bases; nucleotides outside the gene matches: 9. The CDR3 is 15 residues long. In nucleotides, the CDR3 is TGTGCCAGCAGCTCATCTCTAGGGGGCGTCTATGGCTACACCTTC. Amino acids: CASSSSLGGVYGYTF.

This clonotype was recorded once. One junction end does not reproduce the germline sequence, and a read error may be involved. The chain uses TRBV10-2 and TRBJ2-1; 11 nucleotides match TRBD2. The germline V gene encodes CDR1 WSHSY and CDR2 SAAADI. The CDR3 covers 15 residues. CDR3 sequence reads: CASRIAGGRKNEPFF. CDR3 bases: TGCGCCAGCAGAATAGCGGGGGGGCGGAAGAATGAGCCGTTCTTC.

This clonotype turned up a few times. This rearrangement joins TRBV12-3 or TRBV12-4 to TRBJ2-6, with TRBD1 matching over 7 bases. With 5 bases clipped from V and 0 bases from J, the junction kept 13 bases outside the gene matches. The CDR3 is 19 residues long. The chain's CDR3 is CASSPPPTGQISGANVLTF. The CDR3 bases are TGTGCCAGCAGTCCCCCCCCGACAGGGCAAATCTCTGGGGCCAACGTCCTGACTTTC.

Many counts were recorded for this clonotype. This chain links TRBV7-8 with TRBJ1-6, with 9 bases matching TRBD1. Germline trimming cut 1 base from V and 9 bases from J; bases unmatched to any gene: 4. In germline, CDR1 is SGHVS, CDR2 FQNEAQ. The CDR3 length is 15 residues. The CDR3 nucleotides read TGTGCCAGCAGCTTAGTGGGGGGACAGGGTTCACCCCTCCACTTT. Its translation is CASSLVGGQGSPLHF.

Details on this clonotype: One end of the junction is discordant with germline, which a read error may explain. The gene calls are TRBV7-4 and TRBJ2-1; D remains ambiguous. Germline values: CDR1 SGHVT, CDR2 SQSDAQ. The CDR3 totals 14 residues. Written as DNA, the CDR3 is TGTGCCAGCAGACCAGGTGTGGGCTACAATGAGCCGTTCTTC. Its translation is CASRPGVGYNEPFF.

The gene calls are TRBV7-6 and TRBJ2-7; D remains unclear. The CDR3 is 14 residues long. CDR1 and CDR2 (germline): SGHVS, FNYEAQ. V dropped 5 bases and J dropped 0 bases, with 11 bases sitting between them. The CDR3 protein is CASSPDIGSYEQYF. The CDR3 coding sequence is TGTGCCAGCAGCCCAGACATTGGCTCCTACGAGCAGTACTTC.

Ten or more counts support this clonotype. The CDR3 DNA follows: TGTGCCAGCAGCTTATCGTACGGATACAATGAGCAGTTCTTC. Its translation: CASSLSYGYNEQFF. This chain connects TRBV7-6 to TRBJ2-1; D is unresolved. V lost 2 bases, J lost 4 bases, and 9 bases lay in between. The CDR3 totals 14 residues. Germline CDR1 is SGHVS and CDR2 is FNYEAQ.

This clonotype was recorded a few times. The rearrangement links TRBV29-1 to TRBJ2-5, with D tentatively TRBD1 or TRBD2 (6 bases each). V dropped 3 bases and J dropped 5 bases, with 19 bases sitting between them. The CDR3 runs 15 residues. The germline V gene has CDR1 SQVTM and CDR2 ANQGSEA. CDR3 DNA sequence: TGCAGCGTTGATGGGCTGGGGGGCGGTTGGGAGACCCAGTACTTC. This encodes CSVDGLGGGWETQYF.